These 27 T cell receptor beta chains share one sample of origin, sequenced in a study of blood T cell repertoires in COVID-19 (dated by TCRdb to 2018 to 2020). The method behind the library was the immunoSEQ multiplex PCR assay. TCRdb limited this immuneACCESS table to in-frame rearrangements with V and J called. A share of clones is missing; checked studies link under half to unresolved V genes, and the rest is unexplained. The sample table holds approximately 220,000 clones, of which approximately 86% were seen once. The ten largest clones take up 3% to 4% of the sample. Material for sequencing was PBMCs or T cells enriched from blood (not recorded which). The receptors come from a middle-aged woman with acute COVID-19.

This CDR3 reads CATSDFGLAGADTQYF. The CDR3 nucleotides are TGTGCCACCAGTGATTTCGGACTAGCGGGAGCAGATACGCAGTATTTT. V and J are TRBV24-1 and TRBJ2-3; TRBD2 aligns across 13 bases. CDR3 length: 16 amino acids. J was trimmed by 4 bases and V by 1 base; bases with no gene match: 1. Germline CDR1 is KGHDR and CDR2 is SFDVKD.

The chain couples TRBV9 to TRBJ1-1; D is unresolved. V lost 0 bases to trimming and J lost 0 bases, with 6 bases between them. The CDR3 is made up of 14 amino acids. The germline CDR1 and CDR2 sequences are SGDLS and YYNGEE. CDR3 residues: CASSVEQLNTEAFF. The CDR3 DNA sequence: TGTGCCAGCAGCGTAGAACAGCTGAACACTGAAGCTTTCTTT.

This chain joins TRBV7-6 and TRBJ2-4; maybe TRBD2 (5 bases). CDR3 length: 12 amino acids. V was cut by 5 bases and J by 11 bases, with 13 bases left in between. Germline CDR1 SGHVS, CDR2 FNYEAQ. CDR3 region: CASSQSFSVQYF. The DNA for the CDR3 is TGTGCCAGCAGCCAATCATTTAGCGTTCAGTACTTC.

The chain joins TRBV24-1 to TRBJ2-2; the D gene is possibly TRBD1 (6 bases). Looked up from germline, CDR1 is KGHDR and CDR2 is SFDVKD. Trimming took 4 bases from V and 5 from J, leaving 13 bases between them. The length of the CDR3 is 15 residues. The CDR3 DNA follows: TGTGCCACCAGTGAGGGACATCGTCCGACCGGGGAGCTGTTTTTT. Its protein product is CATSEGHRPTGELFF.

The table lists this clone with a few counts. J is TRBJ2-7 and V is TRBV28; perhaps TRBD2 as D (6 bases). This CDR3 has 16 amino acids. CDR1 and CDR2 from the germline V gene are MDHEN and SYDVKM. V lost 10 bases to trimming and J lost 3 bases, with 25 bases between them. The chain's CDR3 is CATGFGGIRRGYEQYF. Here the CDR3 DNA reads TGTGCCACCGGATTTGGCGGGATCAGGCGGGGCTACGAGCAGTACTTC.

The J gene is TRBJ2-1, the V gene TRBV7-9; TRBD2 might be the D (6 bases). Germline CDR1 and CDR2: SEHNR and FQNEAQ (reference sequence). Trimming pared 1 base from V and 4 bases from J, leaving 11 bases between. CDR3 size: 15 residues. The CDR3: CASSLEAGPYNEQFF. The CDR3 DNA is TGTGCCAGCAGCTTAGAGGCGGGGCCGTACAATGAGCAGTTCTTC. The whole variable domain, filled in from reference TRBV7-9 and TRBJ2-1, reads DTGVSQNPRHKITKRGQNVTFRCDPISEHNRLYWYRQTLGQGPEFLTYFQNEAQLEKSRLLSDRFSAERPKGSFSTLEIQRTEQGDSAMYLCASSLEAGPYNEQFFGPGTRLTVL.

V gene TRBV19 combines with J gene TRBJ2-2, with 9 bases that match TRBD2. Trimming at V came to 7 bases and at J to 5 bases, leaving 8 bases not matched to a gene. The CDR3 has 15 amino acids. Germline V gives CDR1 LNHDA, CDR2 SQIVND (reference sequence). CDR3 coding DNA: TGTGCCAGTAAGACTAGCGGAGTGGGGACCGGGGAGCTGTTTTTT. This translates into CASKTSGVGTGELFF.

This clone has just one count. The chain combines TRBV7-9 with TRBJ2-1, with D maybe TRBD2 (6 bases). The V and J ends lost 5 bases and 0 bases respectively, with 11 bases between them. Germline V gives CDR1 SEHNR, CDR2 FQNEAQ (reference sequence). The CDR3 sequence is 15 residues long. CDR3 sequence: CASSLRDSSYNEQFF. The CDR3 DNA sequence: TGTGCCAGCAGCCTCCGGGACTCCTCCTACAATGAGCAGTTCTTC.

This sequence joins TRBV11-3 and TRBJ2-7, with D perhaps TRBD2 (5 bases). The CDR3 loop spans 13 amino acids. V was trimmed by 0 bases and J by 6 bases, leaving 9 bases between them. The germline V gene has CDR1 SGHNT and CDR2 YENEEA. CDR3 region: CASSLDEGSEQYF. CDR3 DNA sequence: TGTGCCAGCAGCTTAGATGAAGGGAGCGAGCAGTACTTC.

This rearrangement joins TRBV7-6 to TRBJ2-7; 7 bases are a match to TRBD2. CDR1 and CDR2 from the germline V gene are SGHVS and FNYEAQ. The CDR3 totals 11 residues. The J segment lost 7 bases and the V segment lost 5 bases, leaving 2 bases of the junction unmatched. Here the CDR3 reads CASSPGGEQYF. Written as DNA, the CDR3 is TGTGCCAGCAGCCCGGGGGGAGAGCAGTACTTC.

The chain employs TRBV28 and TRBJ2-7, with TRBD2 matching 10 bases. Germline trimming cut 3 bases from V and 6 bases from J; bases unmatched to any gene: 14. This CDR3 is built from 17 residues. Germline values: CDR1 MDHEN, CDR2 SYDVKM. The CDR3 protein is CASSFPFRASGGIEQYF. For the CDR3, the DNA is TGTGCCAGCAGTTTCCCCTTCCGGGCTAGCGGGGGCATCGAGCAGTACTTC.

The chain joins TRBV11-2 to TRBJ2-2, with 7 bases aligning to TRBD1. The germline gives CDR1 SGHAT, CDR2 FQNNGV. Germline trimming cut 5 bases from V and 3 bases from J; bases unmatched to any gene: 6. The CDR3 runs to 15 residues. In nucleotides, the CDR3 is TGTGCCAGCAGCCCAAACAGGGGAGACACCGGGGAGCTGTTTTTT. It codes for CASSPNRGDTGELFF.

V usage is TRBV28 and J usage is TRBJ1-5; TRBD1 matches at 7 bases. Germline CDR1 and CDR2: MDHEN and SYDVKM. The CDR3 spans 15 residues. After removal of 5 bases from V and 3 bases from J, the junction contained 7 bases not matched to a gene. The DNA for the CDR3 is TGTGCCAGCAGTCCACAGGGGCCCTTCAATCAGCCCCAGCATTTT. Residues: CASSPQGPFNQPQHF.

The genes are TRBV21-1 and TRBJ2-1; the table assigns TRBD2, which was not confirmed against the DNA. TRBV21-1 is given as a pseudogene. The CDR3 is 17 residues long. DNA of the CDR3: TGTGCCAGCAGCATTTGCCCCCGACTAGCGACCCACAATGAGCAGTTCTTC. This codes for CASSICPRLATHNEQFF.

The chain links TRBV2 to TRBJ2-7; 10 positions agree with TRBD1. CDR1 and CDR2 from the germline V gene are SNHLY and FYNNEI. V was pared by 8 bases and J by 6 bases, with 4 bases of the junction left unmatched. The CDR3 is made up of 12 amino acids. The CDR3 region is CASDRGQGEQYF. In nucleotides, the CDR3 is TGTGCCAGCGACAGGGGGCAGGGCGAGCAGTACTTC. Supplemented by reference TRBV2 and TRBJ2-7, the full variable domain reads EPEVTQTPSHQVTQMGQEVILRCVPISNHLYFYWYRQILGQKVEFLVSFYNNEISEKSEIFDDQFSVERPDGSNFTLKIRSTKLEDSAMYFCASDRGQGEQYFGPGTRLTVT.

This chain joins TRBV5-1 and TRBJ1-6; possible D gene TRBD1, 5 bases. Germline V gene data show CDR1 as SGHRS and CDR2 as YFSETQ. The V and J ends lost 3 bases and 4 bases respectively, with 14 bases between them. The CDR3 is made up of 16 amino acids. The CDR3 coding sequence is TGCGCCAGCAGCTCCGTGGAAGGGGCTTATAATTCACCCCTCCACTTT. Translation: CASSSVEGAYNSPLHF.

For the CDR3, the DNA is TGTGCCAGCAGTTTATACGACAGAGGCAATCAGCCCCAGCATTTT. Translated: CASSLYDRGNQPQHF. The V and J genes are TRBV28 and TRBJ1-5; possibly TRBD1 for D (5 bases). With 1 base removed from V and 2 bases from J, the gap between germline ends came to 9 bases. The CDR3 runs 15 residues. Germline assignment: CDR1 MDHEN and CDR2 SYDVKM.

This chain uses TRBV27 with TRBJ2-7; TRBD2 matches 9 bases. In germline, CDR1 is MNHEY, CDR2 SMNVEV (reference sequence). The ends lost 2 bases at V and 5 bases at J; junction bases unmatched: 4. The CDR3 covers 14 residues. The CDR3 DNA is TGTGCCAGCAGTTTAAGCGGGGGGCTTAACGAGCAGTACTTC. This codes for CASSLSGGLNEQYF.

The chain combines TRBV6-5 with TRBJ2-2; 9 bases are shared with TRBD1. The CDR3 runs 14 residues. Unmatched junction bases numbered 6, after V lost 6 bases and J lost 7 bases. The germline V gene has CDR1 MNHEY and CDR2 SVGAGI. CDR3 amino acids: CASRRTGGNGELFF. The CDR3 DNA reads as TGTGCCAGCAGGCGTACAGGGGGCAACGGGGAGCTGTTTTTT.

The sample holds a few counts of this clone. The V call is TRBV7-2, the J call TRBJ1-1; D is unresolved. In germline, CDR1 is SGHTA, CDR2 FQGNSA. The length of the CDR3 is 15 residues. V dropped 3 bases and J dropped 0 bases, with 11 bases sitting between them. The CDR3 protein is CASSLRTGMNTEAFF. The CDR3 coding sequence is TGTGCCAGCAGCTTGCGAACGGGGATGAACACTGAAGCTTTCTTT.

This chain connects TRBV25-1 to TRBJ1-6; TRBD1 is a possible D gene (6 bases). From germline, CDR1 is MGHDK and CDR2 SYGVNS. The CDR3 is made up of 16 amino acids. V was clipped by 6 bases and J by 7 bases, with 19 bases between them. The CDR3 nucleotides are TGTGCCAGCAGGGAGGTGGAGCCAGGGGCAAATTCACCCCTCCACTTT. This codes for CASREVEPGANSPLHF.

The chain is built from TRBV6-6 and TRBJ2-5; TRBD1 aligns across 9 bases. CDR1 and CDR2 (germline): MNHNY, SVGAGI (reference sequence). This CDR3 spans 14 amino acids. Trimming cost V 5 bases and J 4 bases; bases outside gene matches: 5. CDR3 sequence reads: CASSRGTGRETQYF. For the CDR3, the DNA is TGTGCCAGCAGTAGAGGGACAGGGCGAGAGACCCAGTACTTC.

Of note for this clone: The same CDR3 can be traced to other DNA sequences in this sample. The chain couples TRBV12-3 or TRBV12-4 to TRBJ1-2; tentative D call: TRBD1 (5 bases). Trimming left V 6 bases short and J 2 bases short, with 10 bases between. This CDR3 has 13 residues. The CDR3 DNA sequence: TGTGCCAGCAGCCTGGGACTGAACTATGGCTACACCTTC. Translated: CASSLGLNYGYTF.

The chain has TRBV3-1 (or the pseudogene TRBV3-2) and TRBJ2-7; tentatively, D is TRBD1 (5 bases). Germline V gives CDR1 LGHDT, CDR2 YNNKEL (reference sequence). This CDR3 region has 16 residues. The V end lost 3 bases, the J end lost 2 bases, and 17 bases lay between the germline ends. The CDR3 DNA reads as TGTGCCAGCAGCCAGACTGTCGTCAGGGCAGCCTACGAGCAGTACTTC. Its protein product is CASSQTVVRAAYEQYF.

This clone has just a few counts. The chain recombines TRBV19 with TRBJ2-3, with 9 bases lining up with TRBD2. Losses at the gene ends were 3 bases for V and 4 bases for J; bases not matched to a gene: 5. Germline V CDR1 and CDR2: LNHDA, SQIVND (reference sequence). The CDR3 has 15 amino acids. The CDR3 coding sequence is TGTGCCAGTAGTATCGGGACTAGCTCGGCAGATACGCAGTATTTT. Amino acids: CASSIGTSSADTQYF.

The chain joins TRBV19 to TRBJ2-1; TRBD2 might be the D (6 bases). Germline V lookup: CDR1 LNHDA, CDR2 SQIVND (reference sequence). CDR3 length: 16 amino acids. V lost 4 bases, J lost 7 bases, and 20 bases lay in between. The CDR3 loop is CASSSRERVVGNEQFF. Written as DNA, the CDR3 is TGTGCCAGTAGTAGCCGGGAGCGGGTTGTGGGGAATGAGCAGTTCTTC. The full variable domain, in which reference TRBV19 and TRBJ2-1 provide the parts outside the CDR3, is DGGITQSPKYLFRKEGQNVTLSCEQNLNHDAMYWYRQDPGQGLRLIYYSQIVNDFQKGDIAEGYSVSREKKESFPLTVTSAQKNPTAFYLCASSSRERVVGNEQFFGPGTRLTVL.

This clone was detected many times. V gene TRBV9 combines with J gene TRBJ1-1; the D gene is possibly TRBD1 (5 bases). The CDR3 extends over 17 amino acids. Per the germline V gene, CDR1 is SGDLS and CDR2 is YYNGEE. V was clipped by 3 bases and J by 1 base, with 19 bases between them. CDR3 in amino acids: CASSERDWGLGNTEAFF. CDR3 coding DNA: TGTGCCAGCAGCGAGAGGGACTGGGGGTTGGGGAACACTGAAGCTTTCTTT.